This paragraph reports one T cell receptor (beta chain). This specimen belongs to a study of blood T cell repertoires in COVID-19. Study-level information: Nucleic acid was either cDNA or gDNA, and it came from T cells, B-cell-depleted T cells, or PBMCs.

With V trimmed by 5 bases and J by 5 bases, 12 bases remained unmatched. Germline V CDR1 and CDR2: MNHEY, SMNVEV (reference sequence). This CDR3 has 17 residues. Per the original data handling: Counts of nucleated cells, estimated from reference gene primer amplification, were obtained. Here immunoSEQ multiplex PCR was the method, and the copy in TCRdb shows in-frame clones only, minus some. V and J calls and clone size come straight from that table; D and trimming were deduced from the DNA. The sample records about 150,000 clones, approximately 80% being singletons. Sequenced input: peripheral blood. The TCR comes from a woman aged 60-75 years with acute or convalescent COVID-19. The chain combines TRBV27 with TRBJ2-1; 10 bases map to TRBD1. In nucleotides, the CDR3 is TGTGCCAGCAGTCGCGAGACAGGGGGCAACCACCACAATGAGCAGTTCTTC. Encoded protein: CASSRETGGNHHNEQFF.